Detailed here is one T cell receptor beta chain. The data were obtained in a study of T cells after yellow fever vaccination. The germline V gene encodes CDR1 SGHTA and CDR2 FQGNSA. The CDR3 loop spans 14 amino acids. V lost 10 bases and J lost 3, with 18 bases in between. A single record per CDR3 protein comes from TCRdb applying MiXCR to the 5' RACE reads. The sample has some 600,000 distinct CDR3 sequences; roughly a sixth are singletons. The sequencing here drew on PBMCs, taken less than 6 days after the first yellow fever vaccination. The chain carries TRBV7-2 and TRBJ1-1, with a possible D match to TRBD1 (6 bases). The receptor was derived from a man younger than 30 who received the YFV17D yellow fever vaccine. The CDR3 reads CATFAGAVHTEAFF. The CDR3 bases are TGTGCCACCTTTGCGGGGGCGGTTCACACTGAAGCTTTCTTT.